This T cell receptor beta chain stems from a study of blood T cells in healthy people across ages. General observations from the study: While age rose, TCR beta diversity per million T cells dropped in a roughly linear way.

The second PCR ran about 6 to 12 cycles with a sample-barcoded 5' primer and J-beta primers. TCRdb re-derived calls from the 5' RACE reads in MiXCR, one entry per CDR3 protein. The sample yields around 1.5 million distinct CDR3 sequences, approximately 40% seen once. A word on this clonotype: Its antigen remains unidentified.

The CDR3 runs 16 residues. V was shortened by 0 bases and J by 6 bases, with 17 bases between the two germline ends. Germline CDR1 MGHRA, CDR2 YSYEKL. The TCR originated in a woman under 30 in good health. This sequence joins TRBV4-1 and TRBJ2-5, with D maybe TRBD1 (6 bases). The sample was blood. Written as DNA, the CDR3 is TGCGCCAGCAGCCAAGATCCCAGGGGCTATGGGAAGACCCAGTACTTC. Translated, it gives CASSQDPRGYGKTQYF.